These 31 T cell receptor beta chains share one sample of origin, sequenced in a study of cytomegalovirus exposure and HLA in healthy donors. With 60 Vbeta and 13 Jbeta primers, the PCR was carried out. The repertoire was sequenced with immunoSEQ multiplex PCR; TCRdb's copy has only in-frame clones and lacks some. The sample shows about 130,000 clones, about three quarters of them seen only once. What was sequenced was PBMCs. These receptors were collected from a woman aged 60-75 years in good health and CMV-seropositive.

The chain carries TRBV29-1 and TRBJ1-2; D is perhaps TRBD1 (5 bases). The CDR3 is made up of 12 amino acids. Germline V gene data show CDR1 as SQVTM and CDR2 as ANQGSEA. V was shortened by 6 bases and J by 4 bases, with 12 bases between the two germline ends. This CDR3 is CSVAGTSYGYTF. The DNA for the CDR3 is TGCAGCGTCGCCGGGACTTCCTATGGCTACACCTTC.

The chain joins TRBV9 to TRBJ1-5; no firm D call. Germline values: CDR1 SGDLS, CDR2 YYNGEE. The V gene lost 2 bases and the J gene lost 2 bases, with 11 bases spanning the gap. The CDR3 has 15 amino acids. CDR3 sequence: CASSVGARGNQPQHF. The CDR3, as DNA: TGTGCCAGCAGCGTGGGAGCTAGGGGCAATCAGCCCCAGCATTTT.

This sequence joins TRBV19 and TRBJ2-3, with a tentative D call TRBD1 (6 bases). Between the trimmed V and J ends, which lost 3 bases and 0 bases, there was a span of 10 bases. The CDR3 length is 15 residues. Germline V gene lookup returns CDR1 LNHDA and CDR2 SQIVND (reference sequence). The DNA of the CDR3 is TGTGCCAGTAGTATGGGGGCGGTAAGCACAGATACGCAGTATTTT. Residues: CASSMGAVSTDTQYF. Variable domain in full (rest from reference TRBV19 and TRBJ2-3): DGGITQSPKYLFRKEGQNVTLSCEQNLNHDAMYWYRQDPGQGLRLIYYSQIVNDFQKGDIAEGYSVSREKKESFPLTVTSAQKNPTAFYLCASSMGAVSTDTQYFGPGTRLTVL.

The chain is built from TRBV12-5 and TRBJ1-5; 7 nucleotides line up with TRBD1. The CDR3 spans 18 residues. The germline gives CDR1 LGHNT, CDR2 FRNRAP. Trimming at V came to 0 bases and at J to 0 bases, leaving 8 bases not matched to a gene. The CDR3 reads CASGLVQGRDSSNQPQHF. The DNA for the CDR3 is TGTGCTAGTGGTTTGGTACAGGGACGGGACAGTAGCAATCAGCCCCAGCATTTT.

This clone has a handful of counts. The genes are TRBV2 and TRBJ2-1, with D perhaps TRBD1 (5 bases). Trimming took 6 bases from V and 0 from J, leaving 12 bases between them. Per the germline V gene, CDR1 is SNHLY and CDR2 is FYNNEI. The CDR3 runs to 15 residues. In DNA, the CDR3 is TGTGCCAGCAGCTCGGACACCTACTCCTACAATGAGCAGTTCTTC. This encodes CASSSDTYSYNEQFF.

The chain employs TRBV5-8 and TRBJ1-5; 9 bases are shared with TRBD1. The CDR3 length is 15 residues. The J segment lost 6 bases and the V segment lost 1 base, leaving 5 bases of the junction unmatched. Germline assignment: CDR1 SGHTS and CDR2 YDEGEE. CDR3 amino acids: CASSLKGTGPQPQHF. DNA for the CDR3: TGTGCCAGCAGCTTGAAAGGGACAGGGCCTCAGCCCCAGCATTTT.

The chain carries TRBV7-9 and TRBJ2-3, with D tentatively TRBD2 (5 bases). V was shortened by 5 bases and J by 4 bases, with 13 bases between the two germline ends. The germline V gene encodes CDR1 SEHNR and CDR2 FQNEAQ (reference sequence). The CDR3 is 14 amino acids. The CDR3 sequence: CASSPAGVPDTQYF. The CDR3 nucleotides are TGTGCCAGCAGCCCGGCCGGGGTACCAGATACGCAGTATTTT.

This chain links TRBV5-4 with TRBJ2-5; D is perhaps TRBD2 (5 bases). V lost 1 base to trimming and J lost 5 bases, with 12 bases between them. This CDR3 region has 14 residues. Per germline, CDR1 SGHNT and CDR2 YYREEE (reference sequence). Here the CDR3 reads CASSLSRVGETQYF. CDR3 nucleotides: TGTGCCAGCAGCTTGTCGCGGGTCGGGGAGACCCAGTACTTC.

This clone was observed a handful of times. In DNA form, the CDR3 reads TGTGCCAGCAGACGGACAGGGGCGGGAAACACCATATATTTT. Protein: CASRRTGAGNTIYF. V usage is TRBV6-5 and J usage is TRBJ1-3, with TRBD1 matching 9 bases. The CDR3 has 14 residues. Per germline, CDR1 MNHEY and CDR2 SVGAGI. The J segment lost 4 bases and the V segment lost 6 bases, leaving 4 bases of the junction unmatched.

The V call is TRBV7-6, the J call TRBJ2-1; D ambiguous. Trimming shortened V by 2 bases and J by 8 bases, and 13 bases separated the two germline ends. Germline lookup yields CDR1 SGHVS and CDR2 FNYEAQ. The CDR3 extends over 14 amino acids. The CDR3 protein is CASSLSPPPDEQFF. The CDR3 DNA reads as TGTGCCAGCAGCTTAAGTCCTCCTCCGGATGAGCAGTTCTTC.

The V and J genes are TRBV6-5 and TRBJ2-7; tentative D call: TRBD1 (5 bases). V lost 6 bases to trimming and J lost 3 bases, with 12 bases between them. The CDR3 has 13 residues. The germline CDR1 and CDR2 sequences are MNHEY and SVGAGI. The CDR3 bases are TGTGCCAGCAGAACAGGTCCCTTCTACGAGCAGTACTTC. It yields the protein CASRTGPFYEQYF.

The CDR3 is CASLSGRAETEAFF. The CDR3 DNA is TGTGCCAGCCTCTCCGGCAGGGCTGAGACTGAAGCTTTCTTT. The chain is built from TRBV18 and TRBJ1-1; weak D call: TRBD1 (5 bases). The CDR3 loop spans 14 amino acids. The ends were cut back, 8 bases at V and 5 bases at J, with 18 bases in the middle. The germline V gene encodes CDR1 KGHSH and CDR2 LQKENI.

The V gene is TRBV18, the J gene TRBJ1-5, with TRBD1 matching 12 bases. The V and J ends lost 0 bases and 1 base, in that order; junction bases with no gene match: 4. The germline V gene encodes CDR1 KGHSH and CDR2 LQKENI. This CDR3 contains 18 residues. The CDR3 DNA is TGTGCCAGCTCACCACCGGGACAGGGGGCGAGGAGCAATCAGCCCCAGCATTTT. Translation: CASSPPGQGARSNQPQHF.

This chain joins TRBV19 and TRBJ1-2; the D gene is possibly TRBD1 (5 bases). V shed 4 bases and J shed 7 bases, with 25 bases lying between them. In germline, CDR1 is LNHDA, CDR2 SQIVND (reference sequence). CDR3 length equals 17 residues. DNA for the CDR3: TGTGCCAGTAGTACATTAGGGGCAGGAATGGCTGATTTTGGCTACACCTTC. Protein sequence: CASSTLGAGMADFGYTF.

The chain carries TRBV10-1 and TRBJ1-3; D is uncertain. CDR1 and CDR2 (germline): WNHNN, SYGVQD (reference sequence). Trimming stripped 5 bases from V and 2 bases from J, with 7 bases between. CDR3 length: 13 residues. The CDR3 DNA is TGCGCCAGCAGTTCTAAAGCTGGAAACACCATATATTTT. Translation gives CASSSKAGNTIYF.

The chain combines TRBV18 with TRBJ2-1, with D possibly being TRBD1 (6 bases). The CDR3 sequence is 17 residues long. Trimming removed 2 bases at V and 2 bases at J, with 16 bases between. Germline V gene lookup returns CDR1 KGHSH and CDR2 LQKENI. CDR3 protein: CASSPRVSGVTYNEQFF. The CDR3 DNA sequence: TGTGCCAGCTCACCAAGGGTGTCAGGGGTTACCTACAATGAGCAGTTCTTC. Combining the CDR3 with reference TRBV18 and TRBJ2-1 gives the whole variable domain NAGVMQNPRHLVRRRGQEARLRCSPMKGHSHVYWYRQLPEEGLKFMVYLQKENIIDESGMPKERFSAEFPKEGPSILRIQQVVRGDSAAYFCASSPRVSGVTYNEQFFGPGTRLTVL.

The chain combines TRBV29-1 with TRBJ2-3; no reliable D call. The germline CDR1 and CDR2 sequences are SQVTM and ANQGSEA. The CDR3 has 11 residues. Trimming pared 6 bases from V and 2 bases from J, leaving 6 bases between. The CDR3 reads CSVQLTDTQYF. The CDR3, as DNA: TGCAGCGTACAGCTCACAGATACGCAGTATTTT.

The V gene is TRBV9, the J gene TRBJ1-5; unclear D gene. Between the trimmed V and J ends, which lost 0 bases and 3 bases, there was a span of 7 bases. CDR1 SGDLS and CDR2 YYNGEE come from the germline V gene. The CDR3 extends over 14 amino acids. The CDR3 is CASSVGGINQPQHF. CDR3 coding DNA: TGTGCCAGCAGCGTAGGAGGGATCAATCAGCCCCAGCATTTT. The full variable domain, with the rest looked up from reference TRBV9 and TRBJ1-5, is DSGVTQTPKHLITATGQRVTLRCSPRSGDLSVYWYQQSLDQGLQFLIQYYNGEERAKGNILERFSAQQFPDLHSELNLSSLELGDSALYFCASSVGGINQPQHFGDGTRLSIL.

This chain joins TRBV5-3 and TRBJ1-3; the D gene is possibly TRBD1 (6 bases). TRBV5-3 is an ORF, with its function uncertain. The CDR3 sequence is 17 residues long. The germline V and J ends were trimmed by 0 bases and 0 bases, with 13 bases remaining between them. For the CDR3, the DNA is TGTGCCAGAAGCTTGGGGCGGTACAGGGTCTCTGGAAACACCATATATTTT. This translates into CARSLGRYRVSGNTIYF.

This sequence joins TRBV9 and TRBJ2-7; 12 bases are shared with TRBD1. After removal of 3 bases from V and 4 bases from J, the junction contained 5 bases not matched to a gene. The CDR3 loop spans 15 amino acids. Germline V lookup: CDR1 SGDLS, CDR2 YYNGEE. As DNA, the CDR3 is TGTGCCAGCAGCGCCGGGGACAGGGGGCTGTACGAGCAGTACTTC. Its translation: CASSAGDRGLYEQYF.

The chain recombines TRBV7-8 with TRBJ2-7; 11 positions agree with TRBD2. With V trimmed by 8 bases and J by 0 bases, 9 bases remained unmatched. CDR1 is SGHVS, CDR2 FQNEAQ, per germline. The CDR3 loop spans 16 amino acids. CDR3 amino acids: CASSGLAGPSSYEQYF. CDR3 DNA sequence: TGTGCCAGCTCTGGACTAGCGGGCCCCAGCTCCTACGAGCAGTACTTC.

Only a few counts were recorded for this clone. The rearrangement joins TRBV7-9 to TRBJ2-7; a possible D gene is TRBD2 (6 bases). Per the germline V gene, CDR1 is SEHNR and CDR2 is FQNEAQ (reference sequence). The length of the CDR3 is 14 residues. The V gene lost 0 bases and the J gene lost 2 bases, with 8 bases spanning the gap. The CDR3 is CASSLAQRAYEQYF. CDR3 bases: TGTGCCAGCAGCTTAGCCCAGCGGGCCTACGAGCAGTACTTC.

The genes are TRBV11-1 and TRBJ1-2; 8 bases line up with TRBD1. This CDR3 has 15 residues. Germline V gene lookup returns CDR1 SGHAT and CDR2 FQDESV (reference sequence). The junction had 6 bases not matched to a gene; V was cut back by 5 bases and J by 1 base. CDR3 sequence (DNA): TGTGCCAGCAGCCTCCGGACAGGGTTTAACTATGGCTACACCTTC. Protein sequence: CASSLRTGFNYGYTF.

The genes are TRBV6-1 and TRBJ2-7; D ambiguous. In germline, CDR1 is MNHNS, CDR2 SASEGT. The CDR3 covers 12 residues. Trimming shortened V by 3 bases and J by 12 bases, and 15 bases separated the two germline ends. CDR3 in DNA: TGTGCCAGCAGTGACCCACCACAGACAACGTACTTC. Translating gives CASSDPPQTTYF.

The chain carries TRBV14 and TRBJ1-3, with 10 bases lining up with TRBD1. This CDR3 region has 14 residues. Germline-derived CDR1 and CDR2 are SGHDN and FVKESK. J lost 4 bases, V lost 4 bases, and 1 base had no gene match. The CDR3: CASSPGQGGNTIYF. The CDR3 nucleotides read TGTGCCAGCAGCCCGGGACAGGGGGGAAACACCATATATTTT.

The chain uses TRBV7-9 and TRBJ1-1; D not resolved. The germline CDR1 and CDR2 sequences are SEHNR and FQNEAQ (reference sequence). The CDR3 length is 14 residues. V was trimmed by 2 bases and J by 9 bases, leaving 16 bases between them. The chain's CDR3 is CASSLLGVPSQAFF. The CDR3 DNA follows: TGTGCCAGCAGCTTACTGGGAGTACCCTCACAAGCTTTCTTT.

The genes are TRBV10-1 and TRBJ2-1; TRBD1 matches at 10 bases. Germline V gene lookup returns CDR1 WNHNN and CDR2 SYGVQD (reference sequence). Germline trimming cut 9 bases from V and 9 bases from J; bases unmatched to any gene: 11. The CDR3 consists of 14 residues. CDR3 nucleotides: TGCGCCAGTTCCACCGGGACAGGGGAACGTGAGCAGTTCTTC. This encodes CASSTGTGEREQFF.

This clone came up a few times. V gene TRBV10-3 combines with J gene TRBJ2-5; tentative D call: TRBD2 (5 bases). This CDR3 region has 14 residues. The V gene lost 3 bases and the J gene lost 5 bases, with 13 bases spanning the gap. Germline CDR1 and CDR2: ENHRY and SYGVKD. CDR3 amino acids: CAISDRIGEETQYF. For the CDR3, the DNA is TGTGCCATCAGTGATCGAATCGGGGAGGAGACCCAGTACTTC.

CDR3 region: CASSVYRGPDTEAFF. In DNA, the CDR3 is TGTGCCAGTAGTGTATACAGGGGCCCCGACACTGAAGCTTTCTTT. The V and J genes are TRBV19 and TRBJ1-1, with 7 bases aligning to TRBD1. The CDR3 contains 15 residues. Germline assignment: CDR1 LNHDA and CDR2 SQIVND (reference sequence). The junction had 9 bases not matched to a gene; V was cut back by 5 bases and J by 3 bases. The full variable domain, in which reference TRBV19 and TRBJ1-1 provide the parts outside the CDR3, is DGGITQSPKYLFRKEGQNVTLSCEQNLNHDAMYWYRQDPGQGLRLIYYSQIVNDFQKGDIAEGYSVSREKKESFPLTVTSAQKNPTAFYLCASSVYRGPDTEAFFGQGTRLTVV.

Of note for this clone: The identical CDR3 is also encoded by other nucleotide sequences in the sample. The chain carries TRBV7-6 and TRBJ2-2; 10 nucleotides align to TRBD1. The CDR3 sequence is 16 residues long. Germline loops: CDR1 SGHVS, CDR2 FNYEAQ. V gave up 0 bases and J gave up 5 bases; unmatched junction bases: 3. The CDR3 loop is CASSLAGQGWTGELFF. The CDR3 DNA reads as TGTGCCAGCAGCTTAGCGGGACAGGGGTGGACCGGGGAGCTGTTTTTT.

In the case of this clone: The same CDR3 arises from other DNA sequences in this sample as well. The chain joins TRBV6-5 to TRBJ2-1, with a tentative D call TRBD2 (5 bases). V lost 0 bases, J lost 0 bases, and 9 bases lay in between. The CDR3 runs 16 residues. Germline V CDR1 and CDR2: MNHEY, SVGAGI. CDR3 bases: TGTGCCAGCAGTTACTCGTTGGGGAGCTCCTACAATGAGCAGTTCTTC. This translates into CASSYSLGSSYNEQFF.